The following is a T cell receptor (beta chain) sequence with its context. The antigen is not known. A much larger clone lies a single base off, so this may be a read error. The sample is drawn from a study of tumor-infiltrating lymphocytes in primary liver carcinoma. DNA and RNA were both co-extracted from approximately 20-30 mg of bulk tissue that had not been sorted. Subjects presented with primary liver carcinoma managed by surgical resection. The sampling covered five separate regions of each tumor. Over 85% viable tumor cells were present in every tumor sample. Making TCR beta cDNA involved approximately 510 ng total RNA and a constant-region primer. TCR beta libraries came from three nested multiplex PCR rounds using slightly modified ARM-PCR. Forward primers for TRBV1-TRBV30 and a C-beta reverse primer served the first two PCR rounds, at around 9 cycles each. TCRdb reprocessed the multiplex PCR reads with MiXCR, giving one entry per CDR3 protein. The table shows fewer than 75,000 distinct CDR3 sequences, with around 69% occurring only once.

V lost 7 bases and J lost 10; bases outside the gene matches: 14. Germline V gene lookup returns CDR1 GTSNPN and CDR2 SVGIG (reference sequence). The length of the CDR3 is 13 residues. The study's findings and limits: Tumor-adjacent and tumor-blood pairs showed less overlap than tumor region pairs.

The receptor's source is a man between 35 and 55 years old with primary liver carcinoma and hepatitis B virus infection. Sequenced input: liver tumor tissue from sampling region 4. Stated subset: tumor region T4, right-lateral pole. V and J are TRBV30 and TRBJ2-7, with 9 bases matching TRBD2. The CDR3 here is CASSGRHLSDQYF. The CDR3, as DNA: TGTGCCTCCAGCGGGAGGCACCTCTCCGACCAGTACTTC. Filled out from reference TRBV30 and TRBJ2-7, the complete variable domain reads SQTIHQWPATLVQPVGSPLSLECTVEGTSNPNLYWYRQAAGRGLQLLFYSVGIGQISSEVPQNLSASRPQDRQFILSSKKLLLSDSGFYLCASSGRHLSDQYFGPGTRLTVT.